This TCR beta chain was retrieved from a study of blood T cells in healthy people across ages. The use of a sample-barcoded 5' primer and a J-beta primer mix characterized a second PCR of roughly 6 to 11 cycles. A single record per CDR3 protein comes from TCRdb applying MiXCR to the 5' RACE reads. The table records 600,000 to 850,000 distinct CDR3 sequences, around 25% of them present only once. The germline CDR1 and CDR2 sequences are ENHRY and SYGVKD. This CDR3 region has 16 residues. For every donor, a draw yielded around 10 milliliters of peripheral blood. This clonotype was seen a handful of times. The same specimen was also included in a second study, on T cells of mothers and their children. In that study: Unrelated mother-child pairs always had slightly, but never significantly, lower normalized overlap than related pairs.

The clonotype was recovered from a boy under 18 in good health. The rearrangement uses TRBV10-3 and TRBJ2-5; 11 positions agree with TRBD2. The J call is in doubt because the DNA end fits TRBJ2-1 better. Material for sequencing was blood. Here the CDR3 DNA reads TGTGCCATCAGTAGTAGCGGGAGGGCCTCGGTCCATGAGCAGTTCTTC. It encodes CAISSSGRASVHEQFF.